The next 26 T cell receptor beta chains were all read from a single sample in a study of T cells in Graves' hyperthyroidism and ophthalmopathy. The CDR3 regions of TCR beta were amplified from RNA transcripts. TCR CDR3 underwent first-round RT-PCR with the HTBI primer set. TCRdb re-called the multiplex PCR reads with MiXCR, one entry per CDR3 protein. The sample shows about 600,000 distinct CDR3 sequences, approximately 15% of them seen only once. Sequenced input: blood. Receptor source: a woman aged 18 to 35 with Graves' ophthalmopathy.

About this clonotype itself: With a much larger clone just one base away, this may be a read error. V and J are TRBV20-1 and TRBJ1-4, with TRBD1 identical over 10 bases. V gave up 0 bases and J gave up 5 bases; unmatched junction bases: 0. The CDR3 sequence is 14 residues long. Looked up from germline, CDR1 is DFQATT and CDR2 is SNEGSKA (reference sequence). CDR3 nucleotides: TGCAGTGCTAGAGAGGGACAGGGGAATGAAAAACTGTTTTTT. Protein sequence: CSAREGQGNEKLFF.

The chain joins TRBV28 to TRBJ1-3, with D tentatively TRBD1 (5 bases). CDR3 size: 14 residues. Germline V gene data show CDR1 as MDHEN and CDR2 as SYDVKM. V was cut by 4 bases and J by 3 bases, with 10 bases left in between. CDR3 DNA: TGTGCCAGCAGTTCTTCAGGGAGTGGAAACACCATATATTTT. Its protein is CASSSSGSGNTIYF.

This clonotype has at least ten counts. The chain couples TRBV2 to TRBJ2-4; D might be TRBD2 (6 bases). The CDR3 totals 16 residues. The germline V and J ends were trimmed by 3 bases and 0 bases, with 12 bases remaining between them. Germline assignment: CDR1 SNHLY and CDR2 FYNNEI. CDR3 loop: CASSELEGRAKNIQYF. CDR3 nucleotides: TGTGCCAGCAGTGAGTTGGAGGGCCGAGCCAAAAACATTCAGTACTTC.

This clonotype was counted between two and nine times. This rearrangement joins TRBV27 to TRBJ2-7; the match to TRBD1 covers 9 bases. From germline, CDR1 is MNHEY and CDR2 SMNVEV (reference sequence). With V trimmed by 5 bases and J by 4 bases, 9 bases remained unmatched. The CDR3 is made up of 15 amino acids. This CDR3 reads CASSKAGQGRYEQYF. The CDR3 DNA is TGTGCCAGCAGTAAGGCCGGACAGGGGAGGTACGAGCAGTACTTC.

The chain uses TRBV7-9 and TRBJ2-3, with 9 bases identical to TRBD2. The CDR3 totals 16 residues. Germline V gives CDR1 SEHNR, CDR2 FQNEAQ (reference sequence). V was clipped by 0 bases and J by 3 bases; unmatched bases: 4. CDR3 residues: CASSLASGRLTDTQYF. The CDR3, as DNA: TGTGCCAGCAGCTTAGCTAGCGGGAGACTTACAGATACGCAGTATTTT.

Points on this clonotype: A much larger clonotype is one base distant, so this may be a read error. V is TRBV11-3 and J is TRBJ2-3; 9 nucleotides agree with TRBD2. This CDR3 is built from 16 residues. J lost 8 bases, V lost 6 bases, and 15 bases had no gene match. The germline gives CDR1 SGHNT, CDR2 YENEEA. In DNA form, the CDR3 reads TGTGCCAGCAGTCTGGGCGGGAGGGCCGCGCAGGGTACGCAGTATTTT. Translation gives CASSLGGRAAQGTQYF.

This rearrangement joins TRBV7-2 to TRBJ1-5; the D gene is possibly TRBD1 (6 bases). There are 16 residues in the CDR3. Germline assignment: CDR1 SGHTA and CDR2 FQGNSA. The V gene lost 1 base and the J gene lost 4 bases, with 14 bases spanning the gap. The CDR3 region has the DNA TGTGCCAGCAGCTTAGAGTCCGGGACAAATAATCAGCCCCAGCATTTT. Translating gives CASSLESGTNNQPQHF.

This clonotype appeared a few times. The rearrangement links TRBV27 to TRBJ2-1; TRBD1 agrees at 9 bases. Germline assignment: CDR1 MNHEY and CDR2 SMNVEV (reference sequence). V shed 3 bases, J shed 6 bases, and the junction held 6 bases outside the gene matches. The CDR3 contains 15 residues. CDR3 sequence: CASSFWGQGGNEQFF. The CDR3 DNA reads TGTGCCAGCAGTTTTTGGGGACAGGGAGGCAATGAGCAGTTCTTC.

The chain recombines TRBV7-9 with TRBJ1-2; D unresolved. The germline CDR1 and CDR2 sequences are SEHNR and FQNEAQ (reference sequence). CDR3 length: 14 residues. Trimming cost V 3 bases and J 0 bases, with 8 bases left between them. For the CDR3, the DNA is TGTGCCAGCAGCTTCAGGCCTACTAACTATGGCTACACCTTC. Protein: CASSFRPTNYGYTF.

This clonotype was counted at least ten times. This chain joins TRBV10-3 and TRBJ2-7; 7 nucleotides agree with TRBD2. CDR3 length: 15 amino acids. Germline V gives CDR1 ENHRY, CDR2 SYGVKD. The junction had 8 bases not matched to a gene; V was cut back by 6 bases and J by 0 bases. CDR3 coding DNA: TGTGCCATCAGCAGCGGAGGGGACTACTCCTACGAGCAGTACTTC. Its protein product is CAISSGGDYSYEQYF.

This chain joins TRBV19 and TRBJ2-7; the D is unclear. V dropped 2 bases and J dropped 7 bases, with 15 bases sitting between them. This CDR3 has 14 amino acids. Germline CDR1 reads LNHDA; CDR2 reads SQIVND (reference sequence). CDR3 in DNA: TGTGCCAGTAGTATAAGCCCCTTCAAGGATGAGCAGTACTTC. This codes for CASSISPFKDEQYF.

This clonotype was counted many times. This chain links TRBV3-1 with TRBJ1-4; D perhaps matches TRBD1 (5 bases). Trimming removed 1 base from V and 7 bases from J, with 10 bases in between. The CDR3 consists of 14 residues. Germline assignment: CDR1 LGHDT and CDR2 YNNKEL (reference sequence). CDR3 DNA: TGTGCCAGCAGCCAAGTCGGGGGTGGTGAAAAACTGTTTTTT. Protein sequence: CASSQVGGGEKLFF.

A note on this clonotype: A read error may explain this, as a much larger clone is one base away. The chain couples TRBV7-9 to TRBJ2-1; D call uncertain. The V gene lost 4 bases and the J gene lost 3 bases, with 16 bases spanning the gap. The CDR3 is 16 amino acids. Germline V gene sequence: CDR1 SEHNR, CDR2 FQNEAQ (reference sequence). As DNA, the CDR3 is TGTGCCAGCAGCTCATGGACGAAGAGCTTCTACAATGAGCAGTTCTTC. Amino acid sequence: CASSSWTKSFYNEQFF.

The rearrangement uses TRBV6-1 and TRBJ2-1, with D hard to call. Trimming took off 3 bases at V and 6 bases at J, with 12 bases between the two ends. The CDR3 runs 14 residues. CDR1 is MNHNS and CDR2 is SASEGT in the germline V gene. CDR3 in amino acids: CASSDSSNINEQFF. CDR3 nucleotides: TGTGCCAGCAGTGACAGCTCGAACATCAATGAGCAGTTCTTC.

CDR3 residues: CASNRGTEQARAFF. The CDR3 DNA is TGTGCCAGCAACCGAGGGACAGAGCAGGCCCGGGCTTTCTTT. The chain employs TRBV11-3 and TRBJ1-1; 7 nucleotides agree with TRBD1. Germline CDR1 and CDR2: SGHNT and YENEEA. The CDR3 runs to 14 residues. The trim removed 7 bases at V and 11 bases at J, leaving 16 bases unmatched.

This clonotype occurred a few times. This chain connects TRBV20-1 to TRBJ2-5; the D is unclear. V was clipped by 2 bases and J by 2 bases, with 9 bases between them. Germline V gene sequence: CDR1 DFQATT, CDR2 SNEGSKA (reference sequence). The CDR3 loop spans 13 amino acids. CDR3 bases: TGCAGTGCTAGACAACAGTTACAAGAGACCCAGTACTTC. Protein: CSARQQLQETQYF.

This clonotype was seen repeatedly, ten times or more. The rearrangement uses TRBV2 and TRBJ2-5; 9 bases fit TRBD2. The junction had 0 bases not matched to a gene; V was cut back by 0 bases and J by 4 bases. Germline CDR1 is SNHLY and CDR2 is FYNNEI. This CDR3 has 14 residues. CDR3 residues: CASSEASGRETQYF. For the CDR3, the DNA is TGTGCCAGCAGTGAAGCTAGCGGGAGAGAGACCCAGTACTTC.

This clonotype was counted a few times. The chain combines TRBV5-5 with TRBJ1-2; tentatively, D is TRBD1 (5 bases). CDR1 is SGHKS, CDR2 YYEKEE, per germline (reference sequence). Trimming removed 0 bases at V and 9 bases at J, with 9 bases between. The CDR3 has 12 residues. CDR3 bases: TGTGCCAGCAGCTTGGACAGGCGCCGCTACACCTTC. Translated: CASSLDRRRYTF.

This clonotype has a count of ten or more. The chain is built from TRBV6-5 and TRBJ2-4; 16 bases match TRBD2. This CDR3 comprises 20 residues. The V gene end was trimmed by 0 bases and the J gene end by 5 bases; junction bases not matched to a gene: 10. Germline V lookup: CDR1 MNHEY, CDR2 SVGAGI. CDR3 DNA sequence: TGTGCCAGCAGTTACTCCCCCCTTGGGACTAGCGGGAGGGTCGAAAACATTCAGTACTTC. Encoded protein: CASSYSPLGTSGRVENIQYF.

This clonotype was detected many times. This chain uses TRBV24-1 with TRBJ2-5, with D possibly TRBD1 on 7 matching bases. The CDR3 covers 16 residues. Germline V lookup: CDR1 KGHDR, CDR2 SFDVKD. V lost 0 bases and J lost 5, with 15 bases in between. CDR3 in amino acids: CATSDLRQGGLETQYF. The CDR3 region has the DNA TGTGCCACCAGTGATTTGAGGCAGGGGGGTTTGGAGACCCAGTACTTC.

This clonotype was counted at least ten times. The gene calls are TRBV7-3 and TRBJ1-2; 8 positions agree with TRBD1. The CDR3 has 13 residues. V gave up 4 bases and J gave up 7 bases; unmatched junction bases: 5. Per germline, CDR1 SGHTA and CDR2 FQGTGA. CDR3 in amino acids: CASSSTGGFGYTF. CDR3 sequence (DNA): TGTGCCAGCAGCTCCACAGGGGGGTTTGGCTACACCTTC.

This clonotype was observed at least ten times. The rearrangement uses TRBV7-3 and TRBJ2-1, with TRBD2 matching over 12 bases. With 2 bases clipped from V and 5 bases from J, the junction kept 4 bases outside the gene matches. Germline values: CDR1 SGHTA, CDR2 FQGTGA. The CDR3 runs to 16 residues. The CDR3 region has the DNA TGTGCCAGCAGCTTAGTCGGACTAGCGGGAAACAATGAGCAGTTCTTC. Translating it yields CASSLVGLAGNNEQFF.

The sample holds many counts of this clonotype. This sequence joins TRBV27 and TRBJ2-3, with 7 positions matching TRBD2. Unmatched junction bases numbered 5, after V lost 5 bases and J lost 3 bases. The CDR3 contains 14 residues. Germline CDR1 is MNHEY and CDR2 is SMNVEV (reference sequence). CDR3 nucleotide sequence: TGTGCCAGCAGTCCGAGGGACTATACAGATACGCAGTATTTT. Encoded protein: CASSPRDYTDTQYF.

The sample holds many counts of this clonotype. The rearrangement joins TRBV6-6 to TRBJ2-2; D gene unclear. Germline assignment: CDR1 MNHNY and CDR2 SVGAGI (reference sequence). V gave up 2 bases and J gave up 1 base, with 8 bases separating them. CDR3 length: 15 amino acids. The CDR3 DNA sequence: TGTGCCAGCAGTTACCGATCGCAGAACACCGGGGAGCTGTTTTTT. Its protein product is CASSYRSQNTGELFF.

This clonotype has a count of ten or more. This chain uses TRBV28 with TRBJ1-5; D gene uncertain. The CDR3 is made up of 13 amino acids. Germline V gives CDR1 MDHEN, CDR2 SYDVKM. Trimming took off 2 bases at V and 9 bases at J, with 11 bases between the two ends. The CDR3 region is CASSLRPSGPQHF. The CDR3 DNA follows: TGTGCCAGCAGTTTAAGGCCCTCAGGGCCCCAGCATTTT.

This clonotype was detected a few times. The rearrangement joins TRBV6-1 to TRBJ1-3, with 7 bases fitting TRBD1. Trimming at V came to 6 bases and at J to 0 bases, leaving 11 bases not matched to a gene. Germline loops: CDR1 MNHNS, CDR2 SASEGT. The CDR3 length is 17 residues. CDR3 sequence (DNA): TGTGCCAGCAGCCCCAGACAGGGTCCCTACTCTGGAAACACCATATATTTT. Protein product: CASSPRQGPYSGNTIYF.